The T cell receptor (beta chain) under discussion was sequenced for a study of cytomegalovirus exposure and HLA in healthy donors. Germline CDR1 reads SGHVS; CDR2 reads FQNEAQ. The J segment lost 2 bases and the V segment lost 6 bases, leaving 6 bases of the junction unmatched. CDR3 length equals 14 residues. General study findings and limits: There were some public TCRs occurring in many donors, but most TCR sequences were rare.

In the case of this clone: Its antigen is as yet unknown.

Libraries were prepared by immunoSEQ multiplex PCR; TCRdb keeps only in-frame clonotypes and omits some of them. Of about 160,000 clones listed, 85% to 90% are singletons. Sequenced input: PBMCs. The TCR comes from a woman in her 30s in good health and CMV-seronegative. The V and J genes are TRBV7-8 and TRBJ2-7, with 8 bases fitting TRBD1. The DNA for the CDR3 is TGTGCCAGCAGTGGGACAGGTTACACCTACGAGCAGTACTTC. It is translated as CASSGTGYTYEQYF. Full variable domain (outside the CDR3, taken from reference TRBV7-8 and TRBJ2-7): GAGVSQSPRYKVAKRGQDVALRCDPISGHVSLFWYQQALGQGPEFLTYFQNEAQLDKSGLPSDRFFAERPEGSVSTLKIQRTQQEDSAVYLCASSGTGYTYEQYFGPGTRLTVT.